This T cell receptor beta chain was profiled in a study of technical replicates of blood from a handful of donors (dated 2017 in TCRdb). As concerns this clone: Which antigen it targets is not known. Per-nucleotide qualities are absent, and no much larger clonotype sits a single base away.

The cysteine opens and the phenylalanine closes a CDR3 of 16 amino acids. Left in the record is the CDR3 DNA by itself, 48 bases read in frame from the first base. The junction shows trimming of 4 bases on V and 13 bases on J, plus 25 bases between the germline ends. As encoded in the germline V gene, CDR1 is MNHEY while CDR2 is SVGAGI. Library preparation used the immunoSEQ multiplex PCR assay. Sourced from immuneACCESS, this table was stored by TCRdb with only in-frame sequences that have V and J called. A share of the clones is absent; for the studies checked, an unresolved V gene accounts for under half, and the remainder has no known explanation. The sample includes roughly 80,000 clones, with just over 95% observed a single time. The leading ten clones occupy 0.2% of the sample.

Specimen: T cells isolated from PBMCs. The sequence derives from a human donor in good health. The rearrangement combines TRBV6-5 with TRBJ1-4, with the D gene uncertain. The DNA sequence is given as TGTGCCAGCAGTTCACAAGGGTTCCTCCGTCTTGAGGGACTGTTTTTT. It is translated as CASSSQGFLRLEGLFF.